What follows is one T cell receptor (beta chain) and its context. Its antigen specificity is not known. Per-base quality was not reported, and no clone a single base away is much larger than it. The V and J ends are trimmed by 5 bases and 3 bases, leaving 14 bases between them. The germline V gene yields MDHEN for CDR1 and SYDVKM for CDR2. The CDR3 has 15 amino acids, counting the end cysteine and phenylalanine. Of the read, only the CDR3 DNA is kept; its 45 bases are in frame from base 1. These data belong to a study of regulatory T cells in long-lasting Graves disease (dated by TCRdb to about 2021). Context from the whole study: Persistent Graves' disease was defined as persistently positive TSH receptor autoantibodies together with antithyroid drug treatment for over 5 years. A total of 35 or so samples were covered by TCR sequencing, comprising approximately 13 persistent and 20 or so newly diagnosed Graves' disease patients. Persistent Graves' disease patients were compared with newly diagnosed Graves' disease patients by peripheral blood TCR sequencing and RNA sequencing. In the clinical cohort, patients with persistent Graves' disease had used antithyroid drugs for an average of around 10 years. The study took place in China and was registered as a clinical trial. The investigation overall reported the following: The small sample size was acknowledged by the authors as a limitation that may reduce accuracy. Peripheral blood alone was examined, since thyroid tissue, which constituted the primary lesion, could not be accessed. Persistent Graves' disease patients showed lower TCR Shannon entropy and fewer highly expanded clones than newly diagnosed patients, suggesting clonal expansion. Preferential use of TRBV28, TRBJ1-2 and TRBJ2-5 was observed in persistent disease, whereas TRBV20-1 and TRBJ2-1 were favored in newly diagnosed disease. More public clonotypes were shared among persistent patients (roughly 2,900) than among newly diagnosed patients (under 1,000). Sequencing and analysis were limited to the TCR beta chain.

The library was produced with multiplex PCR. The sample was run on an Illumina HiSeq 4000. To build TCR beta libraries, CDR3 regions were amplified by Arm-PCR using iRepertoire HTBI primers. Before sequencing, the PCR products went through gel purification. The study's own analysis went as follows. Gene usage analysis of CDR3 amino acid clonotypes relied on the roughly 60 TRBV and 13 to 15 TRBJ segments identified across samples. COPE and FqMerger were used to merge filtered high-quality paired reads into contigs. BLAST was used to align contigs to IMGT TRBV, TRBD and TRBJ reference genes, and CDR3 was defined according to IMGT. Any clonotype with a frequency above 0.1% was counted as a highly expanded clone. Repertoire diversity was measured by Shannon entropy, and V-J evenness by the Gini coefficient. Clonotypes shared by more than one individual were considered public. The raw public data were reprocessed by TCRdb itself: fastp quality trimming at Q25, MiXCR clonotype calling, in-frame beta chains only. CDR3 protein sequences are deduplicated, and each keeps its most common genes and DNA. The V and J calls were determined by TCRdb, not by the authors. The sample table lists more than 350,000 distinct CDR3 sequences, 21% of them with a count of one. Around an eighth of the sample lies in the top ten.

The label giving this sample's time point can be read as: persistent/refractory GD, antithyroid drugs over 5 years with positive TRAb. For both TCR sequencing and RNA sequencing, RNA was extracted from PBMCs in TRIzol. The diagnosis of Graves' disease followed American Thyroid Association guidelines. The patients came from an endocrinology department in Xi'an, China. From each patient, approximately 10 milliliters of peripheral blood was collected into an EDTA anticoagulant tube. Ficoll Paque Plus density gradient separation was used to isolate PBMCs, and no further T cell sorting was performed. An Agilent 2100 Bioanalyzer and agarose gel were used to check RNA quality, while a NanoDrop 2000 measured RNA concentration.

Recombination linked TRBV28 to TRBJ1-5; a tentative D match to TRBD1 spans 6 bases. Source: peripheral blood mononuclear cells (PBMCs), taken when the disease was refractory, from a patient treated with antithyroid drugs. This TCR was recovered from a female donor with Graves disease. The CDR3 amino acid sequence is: CASSLSTGPNQPQHF. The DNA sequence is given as TGTGCCAGCAGTCTATCTACAGGGCCCAATCAGCCCCAGCATTTT.